This TCR beta chain was observed in a study of blood T cell repertoires in COVID-19. Study details: The samples span acute and convalescent COVID-19 from the United States, Italy and Spain. T cells, B-cell-depleted T cells, or PBMCs supplied cDNA or gDNA.

The authors' processing: Amplification from reference gene primers served as the basis for estimated nucleated cell counts. The assay was immunoSEQ multiplex PCR, and TCRdb's table has in-frame clones only and misses some. For V, J and clone size, that table is used; D and trimming come from the DNA. The profile covers tens of thousands of clones, with 88% appearing a single time and under 55% taken by the ten largest. The clonotype originates from a human donor in a cohort sampled during active COVID-19. Sequencing was carried out using peripheral blood.

CDR3 in DNA: TGTGCCAGCAGCTCGAGGGCTAGCGGGAGCACAGATACGCAGTATTTT. This codes for CASSSRASGSTDTQYF. The V gene is TRBV7-8, the J gene TRBJ2-3, with 8 bases fitting TRBD2. Looked up from germline, CDR1 is SGHVS and CDR2 is FQNEAQ. The CDR3 sequence is 16 residues long. V lost 4 bases and J lost 0; bases outside the gene matches: 6.